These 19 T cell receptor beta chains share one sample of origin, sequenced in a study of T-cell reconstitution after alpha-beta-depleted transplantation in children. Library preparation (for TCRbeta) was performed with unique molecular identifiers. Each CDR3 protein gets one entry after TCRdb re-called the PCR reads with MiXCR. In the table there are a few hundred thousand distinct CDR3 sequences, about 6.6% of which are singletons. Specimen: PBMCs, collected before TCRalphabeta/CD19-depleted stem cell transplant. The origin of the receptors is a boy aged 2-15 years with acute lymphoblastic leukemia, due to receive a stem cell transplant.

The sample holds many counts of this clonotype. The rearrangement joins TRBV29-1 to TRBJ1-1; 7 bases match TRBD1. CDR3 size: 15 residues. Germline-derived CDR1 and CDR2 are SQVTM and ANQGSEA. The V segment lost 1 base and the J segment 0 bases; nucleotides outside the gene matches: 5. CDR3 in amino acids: CSVEGMTGMNTEAFF. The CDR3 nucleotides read TGCAGCGTTGAAGGTATGACAGGGATGAACACTGAAGCTTTCTTT.

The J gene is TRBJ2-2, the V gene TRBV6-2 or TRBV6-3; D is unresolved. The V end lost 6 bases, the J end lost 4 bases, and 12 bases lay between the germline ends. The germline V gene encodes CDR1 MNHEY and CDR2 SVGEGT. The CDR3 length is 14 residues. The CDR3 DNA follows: TGTGCCAGCAGCCTTGGACCTTCCACCGGGGAGCTGTTTTTT. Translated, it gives CASSLGPSTGELFF.

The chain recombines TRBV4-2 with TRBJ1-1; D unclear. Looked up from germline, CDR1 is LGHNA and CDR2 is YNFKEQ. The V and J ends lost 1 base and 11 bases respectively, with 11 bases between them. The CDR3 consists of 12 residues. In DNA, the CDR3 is TGTGCCAGCAGCCAAGGGCCGATGGAGGCTTTCTTT. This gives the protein CASSQGPMEAFF.

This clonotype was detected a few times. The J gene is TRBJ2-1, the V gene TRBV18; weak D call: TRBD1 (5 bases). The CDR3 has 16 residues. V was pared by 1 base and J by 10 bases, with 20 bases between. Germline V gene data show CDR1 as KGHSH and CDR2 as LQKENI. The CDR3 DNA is TGTGCCAGCTCACCACGGGATGGGGCGAGTGGATACGAGCAGTTCTTC. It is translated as CASSPRDGASGYEQFF. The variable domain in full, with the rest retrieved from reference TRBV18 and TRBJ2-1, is NAGVMQNPRHLVRRRGQEARLRCSPMKGHSHVYWYRQLPEEGLKFMVYLQKENIIDESGMPKERFSAEFPKEGPSILRIQQVVRGDSAAYFCASSPRDGASGYEQFFGPGTRLTVL.

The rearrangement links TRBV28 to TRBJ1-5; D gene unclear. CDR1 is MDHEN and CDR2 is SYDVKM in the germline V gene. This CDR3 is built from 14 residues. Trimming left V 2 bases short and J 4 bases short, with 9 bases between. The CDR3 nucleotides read TGTGCCAGCAGTTTACGGCTCAGAAATCAGCCCCAGCATTTT. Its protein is CASSLRLRNQPQHF.

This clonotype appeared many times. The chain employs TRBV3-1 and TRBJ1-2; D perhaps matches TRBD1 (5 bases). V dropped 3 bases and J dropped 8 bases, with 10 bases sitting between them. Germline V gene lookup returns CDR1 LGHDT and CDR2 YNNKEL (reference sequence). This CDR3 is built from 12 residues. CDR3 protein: CASSHQGGGYTF. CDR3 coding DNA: TGTGCCAGCAGCCACCAGGGTGGAGGCTACACCTTC.

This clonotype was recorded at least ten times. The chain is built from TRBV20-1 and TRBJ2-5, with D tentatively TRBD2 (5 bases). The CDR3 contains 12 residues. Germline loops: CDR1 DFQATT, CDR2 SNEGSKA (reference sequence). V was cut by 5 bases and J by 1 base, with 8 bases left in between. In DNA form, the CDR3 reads TGCAGTGCTTTGGGAGTCCAAGAGACCCAGTACTTC. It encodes CSALGVQETQYF.

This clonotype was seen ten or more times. CDR3 sequence: CASKSTLQETQYF. Written as DNA, the CDR3 is TGTGCCAGCAAGTCTACCCTCCAGGAGACCCAGTACTTC. The chain recombines TRBV2 with TRBJ2-5; D is ambiguous. V lost 7 bases, J lost 5 bases, and 14 bases lay in between. The germline V gene encodes CDR1 SNHLY and CDR2 FYNNEI. The CDR3 is made up of 13 amino acids.

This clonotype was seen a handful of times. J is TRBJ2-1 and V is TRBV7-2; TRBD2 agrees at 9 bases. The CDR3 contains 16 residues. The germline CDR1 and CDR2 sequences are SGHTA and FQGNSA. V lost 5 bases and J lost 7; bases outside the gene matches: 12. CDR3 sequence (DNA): TGTGCCAGCAGCATGGAAGCGGGGGGTAGACTTAATGAGCAGTTCTTC. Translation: CASSMEAGGRLNEQFF.

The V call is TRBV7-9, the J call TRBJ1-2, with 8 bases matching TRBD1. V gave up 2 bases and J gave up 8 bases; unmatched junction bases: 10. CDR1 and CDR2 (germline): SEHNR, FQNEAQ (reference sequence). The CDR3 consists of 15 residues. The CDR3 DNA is TGTGCCAGCAGCTTACCAACAGGGGGGGTCATCGGCTACACCTTC. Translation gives CASSLPTGGVIGYTF.

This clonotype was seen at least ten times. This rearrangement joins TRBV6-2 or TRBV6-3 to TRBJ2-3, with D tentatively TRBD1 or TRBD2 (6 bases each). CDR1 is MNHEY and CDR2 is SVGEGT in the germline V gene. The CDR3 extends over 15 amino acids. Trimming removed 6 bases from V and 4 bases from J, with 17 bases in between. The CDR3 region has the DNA TGTGCCAGCAGGAGGGGGGACGCGCTTCCAGATACGCAGTATTTT. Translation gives CASRRGDALPDTQYF.

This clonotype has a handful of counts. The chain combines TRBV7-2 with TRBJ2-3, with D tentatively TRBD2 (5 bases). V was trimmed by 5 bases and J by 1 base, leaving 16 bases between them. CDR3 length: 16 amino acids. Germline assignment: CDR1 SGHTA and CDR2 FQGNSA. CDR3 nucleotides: TGTGCCAGCAGCCCGGGGTCTGGCGTTCGCACAGATACGCAGTATTTT. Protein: CASSPGSGVRTDTQYF.

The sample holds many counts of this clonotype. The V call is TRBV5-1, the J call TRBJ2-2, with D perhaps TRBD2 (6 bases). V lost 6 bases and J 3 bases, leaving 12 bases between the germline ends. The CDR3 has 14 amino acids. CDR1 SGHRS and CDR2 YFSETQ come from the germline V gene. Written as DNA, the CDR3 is TGCGCCAGCAAGGCGGGGCCGTACACCGGGGAGCTGTTTTTT. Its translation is CASKAGPYTGELFF.

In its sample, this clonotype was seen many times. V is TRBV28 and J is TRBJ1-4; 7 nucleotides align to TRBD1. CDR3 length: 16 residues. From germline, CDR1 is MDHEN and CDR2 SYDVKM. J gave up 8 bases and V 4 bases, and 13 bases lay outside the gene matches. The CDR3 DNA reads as TGTGCCAGCAGTTCCCCTGTCCGGGACAGTCTCGAAAAACTGTTTTTT. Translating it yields CASSSPVRDSLEKLFF.

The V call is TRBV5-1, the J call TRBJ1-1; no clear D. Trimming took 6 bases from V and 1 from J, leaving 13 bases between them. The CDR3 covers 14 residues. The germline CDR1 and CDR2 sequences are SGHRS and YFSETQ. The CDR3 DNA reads TGCGCCAGCATCAAGCTCCCTGGGAACACTGAAGCTTTCTTT. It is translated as CASIKLPGNTEAFF. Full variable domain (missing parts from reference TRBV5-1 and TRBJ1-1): KAGVTQTPRYLIKTRGQQVTLSCSPISGHRSVSWYQQTPGQGLQFLFEYFSETQRNKGNFPGRFSGRQFSNSRSEMNVSTLELGDSALYLCASIKLPGNTEAFFGQGTRLTVV.

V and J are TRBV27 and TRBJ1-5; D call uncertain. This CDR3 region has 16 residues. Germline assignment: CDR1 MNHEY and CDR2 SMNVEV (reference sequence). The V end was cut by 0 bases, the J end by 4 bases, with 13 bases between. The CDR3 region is CASSLSRGIPNQPQHF. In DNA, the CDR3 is TGTGCCAGCAGTTTATCGCGGGGTATCCCTAATCAGCCCCAGCATTTT.

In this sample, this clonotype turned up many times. The CDR3 bases are TGCAGCGTTCCTGACAGAAACTATGGCTACACCTTC. Its protein product is CSVPDRNYGYTF. The V and J genes are TRBV29-1 and TRBJ1-2; possible D gene TRBD1, 5 bases. The CDR3 consists of 12 residues. The germline V gene encodes CDR1 SQVTM and CDR2 ANQGSEA. Between the trimmed V and J ends, which lost 5 bases and 2 bases, there was a span of 9 bases.

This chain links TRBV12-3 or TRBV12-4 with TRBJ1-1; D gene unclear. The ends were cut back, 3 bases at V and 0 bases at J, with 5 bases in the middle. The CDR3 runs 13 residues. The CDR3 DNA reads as TGTGCCAGCAGTTTCGAGGTGAACACTGAAGCTTTCTTT. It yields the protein CASSFEVNTEAFF.

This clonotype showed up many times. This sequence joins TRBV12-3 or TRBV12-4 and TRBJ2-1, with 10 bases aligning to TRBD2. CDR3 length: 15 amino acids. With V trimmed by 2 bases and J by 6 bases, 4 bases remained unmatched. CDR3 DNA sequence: TGTGCCAGCAGTTTAACGGCTAGCGGGGGCAATGAGCAGTTCTTC. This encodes CASSLTASGGNEQFF.